This T cell receptor beta chain comes out of a study of a mutant IDH1 vaccine in newly diagnosed glioma. About the study: Scheduled at week 35, visit V12 preceded visit V13, held at week 47.

Study conclusions and caveats: Evidence of vaccine-induced immune responses was documented in 80% to 95% of patients.

Of note for this clone: Its antigen is not known.

The CDR3 extends over 11 amino acids. With 0 bases removed from V and 7 bases from J, the gap between germline ends came to 4 bases. Germline V lookup: CDR1 GTSNPN, CDR2 SVGIG (reference sequence). Sample time point: week 35, safety follow-up. The content of each vaccine dose was 300 ug of mutant IDH1 20-mer peptide, and topical imiquimod accompanied it. The table came from immunoSEQ multiplex PCR; TCRdb's copy has only in-frame clones and leaves some out. This table holds over 45,000 clones, over 60% found once. The sequence was obtained from a man in his forties or fifties with glioma. The starting material was PBMCs, obtained from a glioma patient whose treatment included an IDH1 peptide vaccine. The rearrangement joins TRBV30 to TRBJ2-1; D is unresolved. In DNA form, the CDR3 reads TGTGCCTGGAGTGTGGTGAATGAGCAGTTCTTC. Translation gives CAWSVVNEQFF.